This T cell receptor (beta chain) was sequenced for a study of shared clonotypes between healthy human individuals. Study context: Aged 18 to 49, the donors were two women and three men.

The table came from immunoSEQ multiplex PCR; TCRdb's copy has only in-frame clones and leaves some out. The sample shows 2 million to 2.5 million clones, almost 96% of them seen only once. The ends were cut back, 0 bases at V and 7 bases at J, with 10 bases in the middle. Germline values: CDR1 SGDLS, CDR2 YYNGEE. The CDR3 runs to 14 residues. J is TRBJ2-2 and V is TRBV9, with D unclear. This receptor was obtained from a man aged 18 to 30 in good health. Sequencing used naive CD4+ T cells sorted from blood. The subset: CD45RA+ positively selected. CDR3 sequence reads: CASSVVAELGELFF. The DNA for the CDR3 is TGTGCCAGCAGCGTAGTGGCAGAGCTCGGGGAGCTGTTTTTT.